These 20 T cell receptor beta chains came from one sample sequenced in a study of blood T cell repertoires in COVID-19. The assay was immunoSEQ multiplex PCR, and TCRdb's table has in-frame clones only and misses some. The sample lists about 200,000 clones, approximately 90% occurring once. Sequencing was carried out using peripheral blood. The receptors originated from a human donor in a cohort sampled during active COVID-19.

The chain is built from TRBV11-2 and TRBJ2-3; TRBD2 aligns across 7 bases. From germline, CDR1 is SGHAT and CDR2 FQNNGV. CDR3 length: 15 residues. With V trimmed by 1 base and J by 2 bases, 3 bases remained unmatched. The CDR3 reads CASSLGGTTTDTQYF. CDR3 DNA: TGTGCCAGCAGCTTAGGGGGGACTACCACAGATACGCAGTATTTT.

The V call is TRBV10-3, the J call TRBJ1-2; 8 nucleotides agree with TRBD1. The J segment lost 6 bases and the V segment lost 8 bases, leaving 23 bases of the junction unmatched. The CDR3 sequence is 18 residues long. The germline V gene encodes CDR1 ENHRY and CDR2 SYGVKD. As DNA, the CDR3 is TGTGCCATCTCCTCGGCCCTGCGACAGGGGTTAAGCACGCATGGCTACACCTTC. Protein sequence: CAISSALRQGLSTHGYTF.

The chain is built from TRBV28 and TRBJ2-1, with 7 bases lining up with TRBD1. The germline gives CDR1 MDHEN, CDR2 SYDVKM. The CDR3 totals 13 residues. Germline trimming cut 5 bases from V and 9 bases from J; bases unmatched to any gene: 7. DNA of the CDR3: TGTGCCAGCAGTCCTCAGGGGGTGAGTGAGCAGTTCTTC. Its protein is CASSPQGVSEQFF.

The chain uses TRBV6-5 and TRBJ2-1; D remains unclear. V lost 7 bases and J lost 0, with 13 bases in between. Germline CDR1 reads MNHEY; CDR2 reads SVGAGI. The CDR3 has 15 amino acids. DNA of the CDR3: TGTGCCAGCACCTTCGGCGGAAGCTCCTACAATGAGCAGTTCTTC. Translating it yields CASTFGGSSYNEQFF.

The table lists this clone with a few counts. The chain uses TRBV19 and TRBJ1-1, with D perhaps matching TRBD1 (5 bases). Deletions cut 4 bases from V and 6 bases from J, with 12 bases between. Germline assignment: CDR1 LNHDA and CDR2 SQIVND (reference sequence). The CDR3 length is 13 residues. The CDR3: CASSTQGESEAFF. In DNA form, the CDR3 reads TGTGCCAGTAGTACTCAGGGTGAATCTGAAGCTTTCTTT.

This CDR3 is CASSPQGAVNTEAFF. CDR3 DNA: TGTGCCAGCAGTCCACAGGGGGCCGTAAACACTGAAGCTTTCTTT. The genes are TRBV9 and TRBJ1-1, with 9 bases identical to TRBD1. Germline assignment: CDR1 SGDLS and CDR2 YYNGEE. There are 15 residues in the CDR3. With 5 bases clipped from V and 2 bases from J, the junction kept 7 bases outside the gene matches.

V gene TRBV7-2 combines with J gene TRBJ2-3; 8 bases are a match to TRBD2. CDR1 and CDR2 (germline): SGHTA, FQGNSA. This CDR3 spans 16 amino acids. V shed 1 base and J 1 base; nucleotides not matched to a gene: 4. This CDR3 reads CASSLVPAGGTDTQYF. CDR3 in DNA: TGTGCCAGCAGCTTAGTTCCAGCGGGGGGCACAGATACGCAGTATTTT.

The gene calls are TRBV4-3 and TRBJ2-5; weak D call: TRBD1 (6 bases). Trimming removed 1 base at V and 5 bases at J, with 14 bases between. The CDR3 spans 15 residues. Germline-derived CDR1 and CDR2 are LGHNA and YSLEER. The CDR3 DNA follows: TGCGCCAGCAGCCAAGGGACAGTTACTGGGGAGACCCAGTACTTC. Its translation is CASSQGTVTGETQYF.

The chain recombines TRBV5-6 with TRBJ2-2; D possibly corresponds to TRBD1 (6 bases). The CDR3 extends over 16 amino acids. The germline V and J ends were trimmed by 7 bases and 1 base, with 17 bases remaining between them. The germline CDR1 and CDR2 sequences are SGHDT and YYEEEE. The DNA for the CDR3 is TGTGCCAGCGAACCCAGGGGCGCTTTGAACACCGGGGAGCTGTTTTTT. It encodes CASEPRGALNTGELFF.

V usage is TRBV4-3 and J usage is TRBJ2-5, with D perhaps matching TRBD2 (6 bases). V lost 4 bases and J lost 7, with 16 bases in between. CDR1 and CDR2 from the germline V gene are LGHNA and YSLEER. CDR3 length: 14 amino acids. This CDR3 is CASSPAGGRGTQYF. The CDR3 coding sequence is TGCGCCAGCAGCCCCGCCGGAGGGCGGGGGACCCAGTACTTC.

The CDR3: CASSLTPTGQSSHTDTQYF. The CDR3 DNA follows: TGTGCCAGCAGCTTAACGCCAACGGGACAGTCCTCTCACACAGATACGCAGTATTTT. The chain uses TRBV7-2 and TRBJ2-3, with 7 bases matching TRBD1. The CDR3 runs to 19 residues. Germline V gene lookup returns CDR1 SGHTA and CDR2 FQGNSA. The V and J ends lost 2 bases and 2 bases, in that order; junction bases with no gene match: 16.

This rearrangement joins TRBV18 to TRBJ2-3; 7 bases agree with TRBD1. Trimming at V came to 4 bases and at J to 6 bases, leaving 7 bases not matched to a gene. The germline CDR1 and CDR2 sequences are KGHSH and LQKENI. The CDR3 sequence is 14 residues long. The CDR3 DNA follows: TGTGCCAGCTCACAGGACAGGAAATGGGATACGCAGTATTTT. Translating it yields CASSQDRKWDTQYF.

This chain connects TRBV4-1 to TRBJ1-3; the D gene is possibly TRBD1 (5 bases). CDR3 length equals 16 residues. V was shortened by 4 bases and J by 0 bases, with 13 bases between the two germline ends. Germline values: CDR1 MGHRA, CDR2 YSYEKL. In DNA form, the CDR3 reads TGCGCCAGCAGCCCCCTGGGGGGTTCCTCTGGAAACACCATATATTTT. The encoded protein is CASSPLGGSSGNTIYF.

The CDR3 DNA reads as TGTGCCAGCAGCCAGACTAGCGGGGGTGTAGAGACCCAGTACTTC. This encodes CASSQTSGGVETQYF. The V gene is TRBV6-6, the J gene TRBJ2-5; 12 bases match TRBD2. The germline CDR1 and CDR2 sequences are MNHNY and SVGAGI (reference sequence). The CDR3 runs 15 residues. The trim removed 6 bases at V and 4 bases at J, leaving 6 bases unmatched.

The CDR3 reads CASSLPRPGGYEQYF. The CDR3 bases are TGCGCCAGCAGCCTTCCCCGCCCGGGAGGATACGAGCAGTACTTC. V gene TRBV4-1 combines with J gene TRBJ2-7; TRBD2 matches 7 bases. J lost 4 bases, V lost 4 bases, and 10 bases had no gene match. The germline gives CDR1 MGHRA, CDR2 YSYEKL. The CDR3 is 15 amino acids.

CDR3 sequence (DNA): TGTGCCAGCAGCAAAGCGAAAACAGGGAGCTCCTACAATGAGCAGTTCTTC. Its protein is CASSKAKTGSSYNEQFF. The chain uses TRBV21-1 and TRBJ2-1; the table calls TRBD1, which could not be checked here. TRBV21-1 is deemed a pseudogene. The length of the CDR3 is 17 residues.

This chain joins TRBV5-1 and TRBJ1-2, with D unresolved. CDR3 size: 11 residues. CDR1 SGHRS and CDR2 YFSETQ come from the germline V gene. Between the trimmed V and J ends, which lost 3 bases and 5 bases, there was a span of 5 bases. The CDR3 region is CASSSEYGYTF. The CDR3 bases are TGCGCCAGCAGCTCAGAATATGGCTACACCTTC.

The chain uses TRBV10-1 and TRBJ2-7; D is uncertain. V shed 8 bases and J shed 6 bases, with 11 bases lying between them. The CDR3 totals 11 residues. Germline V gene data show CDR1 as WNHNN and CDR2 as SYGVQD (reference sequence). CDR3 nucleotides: TGCGCCAGCGGTGCAAACGGCGAGCAGTACTTC. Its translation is CASGANGEQYF.

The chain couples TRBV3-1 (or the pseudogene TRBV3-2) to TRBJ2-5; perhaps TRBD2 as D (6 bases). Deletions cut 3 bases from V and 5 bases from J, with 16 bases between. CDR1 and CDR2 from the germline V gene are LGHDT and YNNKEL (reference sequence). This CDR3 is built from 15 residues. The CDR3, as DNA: TGTGCCAGCAGCCAGAGGGGAGGAGGACTGGAGACCCAGTACTTC. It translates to CASSQRGGGLETQYF.

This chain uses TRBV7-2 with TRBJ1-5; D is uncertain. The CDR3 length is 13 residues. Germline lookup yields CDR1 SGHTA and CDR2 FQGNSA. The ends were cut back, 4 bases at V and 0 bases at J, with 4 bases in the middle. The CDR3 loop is CASSYYSNQPQHF. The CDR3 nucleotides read TGTGCCAGCAGCTACTATAGCAATCAGCCCCAGCATTTT.